Each of the 32 T cell receptor beta chains below was sequenced from the same sample in a study of T cells expressing NK-cell markers. TCRdb reworked the 5' RACE reads into one entry per CDR3 protein, no DNA. The specimen's table records 440,000 or so distinct CDR3 sequences. Material: blood T cells: a sorted CD56 or NKG2C T cell subset, CD4+ or CD8+ T cells, or bulk PBMC T cells (not recorded which). The receptors here all came from a woman aged 18 to 75 in good health.

V gene TRBV5-5 combines with J gene TRBJ2-1; the TCRdb call, TRBD1, lacks DNA for checking. In germline, CDR1 is SGHKS, CDR2 YYEKEE (reference sequence). There are 12 residues in the CDR3. CDR3 protein: CASSPGSPEQFF.

V gene TRBV4-2 combines with J gene TRBJ2-7. CDR3 length: 14 amino acids. From germline, CDR1 is LGHNA and CDR2 YNFKEQ. The CDR3 protein is CASSQEKERSEQYF.

The V gene is TRBV6-5, the J gene TRBJ1-3; checking the TCRdb D call of TRBD1 is not possible without DNA. The length of the CDR3 is 15 residues. Per germline, CDR1 MNHEY and CDR2 SVGAGI. Here the CDR3 reads CASSSPANSGNTIYF.

This rearrangement joins TRBV9 to TRBJ1-2; the D call from TCRdb, TRBD1, cannot be confirmed without DNA. This CDR3 comprises 13 residues. Germline V gene data show CDR1 as SGDLS and CDR2 as YYNGEE. CDR3 residues: CASSGGRAPGYTF.

The genes are TRBV9 and TRBJ1-2; TCRdb's assignment of TRBD1 cannot be checked, as there is no DNA. This CDR3 comprises 14 residues. Germline lookup yields CDR1 SGDLS and CDR2 YYNGEE. The CDR3 sequence: CASSEETGPYGYTF.

This chain joins TRBV6-5 and TRBJ2-5. This CDR3 comprises 13 residues. Germline CDR1 and CDR2: MNHEY and SVGAGI. This CDR3 reads CASSYGAFETQYF.

The chain uses TRBV9 and TRBJ1-1; TCRdb gives TRBD1 as the D gene, but with no DNA this cannot be confirmed. CDR1 SGDLS and CDR2 YYNGEE come from the germline V gene. This CDR3 comprises 16 residues. The CDR3 sequence: CASSTDSAHMNSEAFF.

V is TRBV29-1 and J is TRBJ2-2; TCRdb returns TRBD1, unconfirmable since there is no DNA. The CDR3 covers 15 residues. Germline-derived CDR1 and CDR2 are SQVTM and ANQGSEA. CDR3 protein: CSVTPAGLNTGELFF.

V is TRBV20-1 and J is TRBJ1-4; lacking DNA, the TRBD1 call made by TCRdb goes unchecked. Germline CDR1 reads DFQATT; CDR2 reads SNEGSKA (reference sequence). The CDR3 spans 14 residues. The chain's CDR3 is CSAIRQGANEKLFF.

This rearrangement joins TRBV7-2 to TRBJ2-1; the TCRdb call, TRBD2, lacks DNA for checking. In germline, CDR1 is SGHTA, CDR2 FQGNSA. The CDR3 totals 15 residues. CDR3 protein: CASSRVAGGRNEQFF.

V and J are TRBV7-9 and TRBJ1-4; TCRdb calls TRBD1, which cannot be checked without DNA. Germline V gene data show CDR1 as SEHNR and CDR2 as FQNEAQ (reference sequence). The CDR3 is 15 amino acids. The CDR3 region is CASSLLGQGAEKLFF.

This chain links TRBV11-2 with TRBJ1-1; TCRdb's D call, TRBD1, is unchecked because there is no DNA. This CDR3 has 14 residues. Germline-derived CDR1 and CDR2 are SGHAT and FQNNGV. The CDR3 here is CASSSGQMNTEAFF.

The chain employs TRBV20-1 and TRBJ1-4; TCRdb returns TRBD1, unconfirmable since there is no DNA. CDR1 and CDR2 (germline): DFQATT, SNEGSKA (reference sequence). The CDR3 has 14 residues. The CDR3 loop reads CSAREAQGIEKLFF.

This chain uses TRBV29-1 with TRBJ2-3; the TRBD1 assignment by TCRdb is unverifiable without DNA. CDR1 SQVTM and CDR2 ANQGSEA come from the germline V gene. This CDR3 region has 14 residues. CDR3 amino acids: CSAPGQGNTDTQYF.

This chain joins TRBV7-2 and TRBJ2-3; TCRdb calls TRBD1, which cannot be checked without DNA. This CDR3 spans 14 amino acids. CDR1 and CDR2 (germline): SGHTA, FQGNSA. The CDR3 sequence: CASSFRQGTDTQYF.

The chain uses TRBV29-1 and TRBJ2-1; TCRdb outputs TRBD2, but without DNA this stays unchecked. CDR1 and CDR2 (germline): SQVTM, ANQGSEA. The CDR3 is made up of 18 amino acids. The CDR3 spells CSVEGTSVRGMSYNEQFF.

The chain employs TRBV25-1 and TRBJ2-6. This CDR3 is built from 16 residues. CDR1 MGHDK and CDR2 SYGVNS come from the germline V gene. The CDR3 loop is CASSRSGISGANVLTF.

The chain is built from TRBV19 and TRBJ1-3; absent DNA, TCRdb's TRBD1 call cannot be checked. CDR3 length: 13 amino acids. Germline V lookup: CDR1 LNHDA, CDR2 SQIVND (reference sequence). The CDR3: CASSGLSGNTIYF.

The V call is TRBV27, the J call TRBJ2-7; TCRdb returns TRBD1, unconfirmable since there is no DNA. Per germline, CDR1 MNHEY and CDR2 SMNVEV (reference sequence). The CDR3 is made up of 13 amino acids. The CDR3 reads CASRTGTIYEQYF.

The chain joins TRBV11-2 to TRBJ2-2; the D call of TRBD1 rests on TCRdb alone, since no DNA is present to check it. Looked up from germline, CDR1 is SGHAT and CDR2 is FQNNGV. The length of the CDR3 is 17 residues. CDR3 region: CASSFPTGASNTGELFF.

The V and J genes are TRBV12-3 or TRBV12-4 and TRBJ2-2; with no DNA, the TCRdb D assignment of TRBD2 cannot be verified. The CDR3 length is 16 residues. Here the CDR3 reads CASSSRTSWVTGELFF.

The V and J genes are TRBV20-1 and TRBJ2-7; TCRdb selects TRBD1, and the lack of DNA leaves this call unchecked. Germline V CDR1 and CDR2: DFQATT, SNEGSKA (reference sequence). The CDR3 runs to 14 residues. The CDR3 is CSARGVASSYEQYF.

The chain carries TRBV15 and TRBJ1-4; TCRdb returns TRBD1, unconfirmable since there is no DNA. This CDR3 contains 13 residues. Germline CDR1 and CDR2: LNHNV and YYDKDF (reference sequence). This chain's CDR3 is CATSRGGSEKLFF.

CDR3: CASGLTGTSGNNEQFF. The gene calls are TRBV12-5 and TRBJ2-1; checking the TCRdb D call of TRBD2 is not possible without DNA. The CDR3 contains 16 residues. CDR1 and CDR2 (germline): LGHNT, FRNRAP. Looking up the rest from reference TRBV12-5 and TRBJ2-1 gives the full variable domain: DARVTQTPRHKVTEMGQEVTMRCQPILGHNTVFWYRQTMMQGLELLAYFRNRAPLDDSGMPKDRFSAEMPDATLATLKIQPSEPRDSAVYFCASGLTGTSGNNEQFFGPGTRLTVL.

The CDR3 here is CATGTGFTDTQYF. The J gene is TRBJ2-3, the V gene TRBV24-1; checking the TCRdb D call of TRBD1 is not possible without DNA. This CDR3 contains 13 residues. Germline CDR1 reads KGHDR; CDR2 reads SFDVKD.

The V and J genes are TRBV5-6 and TRBJ2-5; TCRdb indicates TRBD1, and absent DNA this call remains unverified. Looked up from germline, CDR1 is SGHDT and CDR2 is YYEEEE. This CDR3 spans 15 amino acids. The CDR3: CASSLDRDNQETQYF.

The genes are TRBV5-4 and TRBJ2-5; TCRdb returns TRBD1, unconfirmable since there is no DNA. CDR1 SGHNT and CDR2 YYREEE come from the germline V gene (reference sequence). The CDR3 sequence is 15 residues long. CDR3: CASSKRTGEGETQYF.

The CDR3 loop reads CASTTQGSYNEQFF. The chain employs TRBV11-2 and TRBJ2-1; absent DNA, TCRdb's TRBD1 call cannot be checked. This CDR3 is 14 amino acids long. Germline V gene sequence: CDR1 SGHAT, CDR2 FQNNGV.

The V call is TRBV12-3 or TRBV12-4, the J call TRBJ2-7; the D call from TCRdb, TRBD2, cannot be confirmed without DNA. The CDR3 loop spans 14 amino acids. CDR3 region: CASRIGPQMGEQYF.

The CDR3 sequence is CASSFEGTYDEQFF. The gene calls are TRBV27 and TRBJ2-1; there is no DNA to check the TCRdb D call of TRBD2. Germline lookup yields CDR1 MNHEY and CDR2 SMNVEV (reference sequence). The CDR3 loop spans 14 amino acids.

V gene TRBV20-1 combines with J gene TRBJ1-2. Looked up from germline, CDR1 is DFQATT and CDR2 is SNEGSKA (reference sequence). The CDR3 runs 14 residues. This chain's CDR3 is CSARDSEDPYGYTF.

This chain connects TRBV29-1 to TRBJ2-7; TCRdb picks TRBD1, but there is no DNA to check that call. CDR1 and CDR2 (germline): SQVTM, ANQGSEA. The CDR3 consists of 11 residues. The CDR3 loop reads CSVATDYEQYF.